One sample yielded the 26 T cell receptor beta chains listed below, sequenced in a study of technical replicates of blood from a handful of donors. Produced via immunoSEQ multiplex PCR; TCRdb's table is partial and in-frame only. The profile covers tens of thousands of clones, with 95% appearing a single time and roughly 0.36% taken by the ten largest. The sequenced sample was T cells isolated from PBMCs. These TCRs come from a human donor in good health.

The chain couples TRBV30 to TRBJ2-7, with D hard to call. The CDR3 contains 11 residues. V shed 2 bases and J shed 3 bases, with 5 bases lying between them. Germline V gene lookup returns CDR1 GTSNPN and CDR2 SVGIG (reference sequence). The CDR3 DNA reads TGTGCCTGGAGTTGGCACTACGAGCAGTACTTC. Protein sequence: CAWSWHYEQYF.

The J gene is TRBJ2-1, the V gene TRBV19, with D unclear. The length of the CDR3 is 12 residues. Germline lookup yields CDR1 LNHDA and CDR2 SQIVND (reference sequence). Between the trimmed V and J ends, which lost 1 base and 10 bases, there was a span of 8 bases. The DNA of the CDR3 is TGTGCCAGTAGTATAGGGCTGACAGAGCAGTTCTTC. Its protein is CASSIGLTEQFF.

The V call is TRBV15, the J call TRBJ1-1; possibly TRBD1 for D (5 bases). Between the trimmed V and J ends, which lost 4 bases and 7 bases, there was a span of 10 bases. Germline CDR1 reads LNHNV; CDR2 reads YYDKDF (reference sequence). The CDR3 has 12 residues. Here the CDR3 DNA reads TGTGCCACCAGCATTTATACAGGTGAAGCTTTCTTT. This codes for CATSIYTGEAFF.

The chain combines TRBV5-4 with TRBJ2-7; D might be TRBD2 (5 bases). Germline assignment: CDR1 SGHNT and CDR2 YYREEE (reference sequence). CDR3 length equals 15 residues. V dropped 5 bases and J dropped 0 bases, with 15 bases sitting between them. The chain's CDR3 is CASSKEAGSSYEQYF. CDR3 bases: TGTGCCAGCAGTAAAGAGGCGGGTAGCTCCTACGAGCAGTACTTC.

The chain joins TRBV6-1 to TRBJ1-1, with a possible D match to TRBD1 (6 bases). V was shortened by 6 bases and J by 10 bases, with 15 bases between the two germline ends. The CDR3 spans 12 residues. Germline V gene sequence: CDR1 MNHNS, CDR2 SASEGT. Here the CDR3 DNA reads TGTGCCAGCAGCCTCCAGGACAGACCAGCTTTCTTT. Protein sequence: CASSLQDRPAFF.

The chain links TRBV5-4 to TRBJ2-3; TRBD2 matches 8 bases. The germline CDR1 and CDR2 sequences are SGHNT and YYREEE (reference sequence). J gave up 0 bases and V 4 bases, and 10 bases lay outside the gene matches. The CDR3 has 17 residues. The CDR3 nucleotides read TGTGCCAGCAGCCGGGGGGTGGTAGCGGGGAGCACAGATACGCAGTATTTT. This translates into CASSRGVVAGSTDTQYF. Full variable domain (remainder filled in from reference TRBV5-4 and TRBJ2-3): ETGVTQSPTHLIKTRGQQVTLRCSSQSGHNTVSWYQQALGQGPQFIFQYYREEENGRGNFPPRFSGLQFPNYSSELNVNALELDDSALYLCASSRGVVAGSTDTQYFGPGTRLTVL.

The count of this clone is one. J is TRBJ2-5 and V is TRBV4-2, with D tentatively TRBD1 (7 bases). This CDR3 has 18 amino acids. Trimming took 1 base from V and 5 from J, leaving 23 bases between them. Germline-derived CDR1 and CDR2 are LGHNA and YNFKEQ. CDR3 residues: CASSQGGGTAADQETQYF. The CDR3 DNA is TGTGCCAGCAGCCAAGGCGGCGGGACAGCCGCTGATCAGGAGACCCAGTACTTC.

The chain has TRBV7-2 and TRBJ2-1, with D maybe TRBD1 (6 bases). The germline V gene has CDR1 SGHTA and CDR2 FQGNSA. The V end was cut by 1 base, the J end by 15 bases, with 16 bases between. CDR3 length: 13 residues. CDR3 amino acids: CASSLDPSGQLFF. The DNA for the CDR3 is TGTGCCAGCAGCTTAGATCCTTCGGGACAACTGTTCTTC.

V is TRBV5-6 and J is TRBJ2-3, with 7 bases fitting TRBD2. This CDR3 contains 16 residues. Germline lookup yields CDR1 SGHDT and CDR2 YYEEEE. Trimming took 4 bases from V and 0 from J; bases not matched to a gene: 8. The CDR3 sequence is CASSLLSGASTDTQYF. As DNA, the CDR3 is TGTGCCAGCAGCCTTCTAAGCGGGGCTAGCACAGATACGCAGTATTTT.

The J gene is TRBJ2-3, the V gene TRBV12-5, with D uncertain. The CDR3 is made up of 18 amino acids. V dropped 0 bases and J dropped 4 bases, with 20 bases sitting between them. Germline V gene data show CDR1 as LGHNT and CDR2 as FRNRAP. CDR3 DNA sequence: TGTGCTAGTGGTTTGGTGGTTTACGAGGTACGGCCTCCAGATACGCAGTATTTT. The encoded protein is CASGLVVYEVRPPDTQYF. The full variable domain, rest sourced from reference TRBV12-5 and TRBJ2-3, is DARVTQTPRHKVTEMGQEVTMRCQPILGHNTVFWYRQTMMQGLELLAYFRNRAPLDDSGMPKDRFSAEMPDATLATLKIQPSEPRDSAVYFCASGLVVYEVRPPDTQYFGPGTRLTVL.

J is TRBJ2-3 and V is TRBV6-6; D possibly corresponds to TRBD2 (5 bases). Germline CDR1 MNHNY, CDR2 SVGAGI (reference sequence). V lost 5 bases and J lost 2, with 14 bases in between. The CDR3 consists of 15 residues. CDR3 coding DNA: TGTGCCAGCAGTAAGAGGGCCCTTCCCACAGATACGCAGTATTTT. This sequence encodes CASSKRALPTDTQYF.

The chain links TRBV9 to TRBJ2-1; 14 bases match TRBD2. V lost 3 bases, J lost 7 bases, and 27 bases stayed unmatched. The CDR3 is made up of 23 amino acids. CDR1 SGDLS and CDR2 YYNGEE come from the germline V gene. CDR3 region: CASSAHRDRVGLAGGGRENEQFF. Here the CDR3 DNA reads TGTGCCAGCAGCGCTCACCGGGACAGGGTTGGACTAGCGGGAGGCGGCAGGGAAAATGAGCAGTTCTTC.

Concerning this clone: Other DNA sequences from this sample encode an identical CDR3 as well. The chain combines TRBV4-3 with TRBJ2-7, with 11 bases that match TRBD2. This CDR3 is 16 amino acids long. The germline V gene has CDR1 LGHNA and CDR2 YSLEER. V dropped 0 bases and J dropped 1; count of bases not matched to a gene: 2. The CDR3 DNA sequence: TGCGCCAGCAGCCAAGAAGGGACTAGCGGATCCTACGAGCAGTACTTC. This codes for CASSQEGTSGSYEQYF.

V gene TRBV4-3 combines with J gene TRBJ2-7; 9 bases line up with TRBD2. This CDR3 has 16 residues. The trim removed 0 bases at V and 3 bases at J, leaving 6 bases unmatched. Germline V CDR1 and CDR2: LGHNA, YSLEER. CDR3 residues: CASSQEPSGEYYEQYF. CDR3 coding DNA: TGCGCCAGCAGCCAAGAACCTAGCGGGGAATACTACGAGCAGTACTTC.

The chain is built from TRBV10-3 and TRBJ1-2; TRBD1 matches at 7 bases. V dropped 4 bases and J dropped 6; count of bases not matched to a gene: 8. Germline V gives CDR1 ENHRY, CDR2 SYGVKD. The CDR3 length is 14 residues. The CDR3 nucleotides are TGTGCCATCAGTGGGACAGGTGCGGTCGATGGCTACACCTTC. Its protein product is CAISGTGAVDGYTF.

The chain couples TRBV7-6 to TRBJ2-6, with D perhaps matching TRBD1 (7 bases). Germline CDR1 is SGHVS and CDR2 is FNYEAQ. The ends were cut back, 4 bases at V and 5 bases at J, with 12 bases in the middle. There are 15 residues in the CDR3. CDR3 sequence: CASSYPGGRANVLTF. CDR3 nucleotide sequence: TGTGCCAGCAGCTACCCAGGGGGGAGGGCCAACGTCCTGACTTTC.

V gene TRBV7-7 combines with J gene TRBJ2-2, with D possibly TRBD2 on 6 matching bases. Germline CDR1 reads SSHAT; CDR2 reads FNYEAQ (reference sequence). CDR3 length equals 13 residues. CDR3: CASSSGPTGELFF. The CDR3 nucleotides read TGTGCTAGTTCGAGCGGGCCCACCGGGGAGCTGTTTTTT.

The chain combines TRBV19 with TRBJ2-7; perhaps TRBD2 as D (6 bases). Trimming pared 3 bases from V and 4 bases from J, leaving 13 bases between. CDR1 and CDR2 from the germline V gene are LNHDA and SQIVND (reference sequence). This CDR3 comprises 14 residues. CDR3 residues: CASSIVAGKYEQYF. CDR3 nucleotides: TGTGCCAGTAGTATCGTGGCGGGGAAATACGAGCAGTACTTC.

The genes are TRBV30 and TRBJ1-3; unclear D gene. The CDR3 has 12 amino acids. Trimming took off 3 bases at V and 9 bases at J, with 12 bases between the two ends. Germline-derived CDR1 and CDR2 are GTSNPN and SVGIG (reference sequence). The CDR3 DNA follows: TGTGCCTGGAGAGGCGGAGGATTCACCATATATTTT. The encoded protein is CAWRGGGFTIYF.

This chain joins TRBV7-3 and TRBJ1-2, with 10 bases lining up with TRBD1. Trimming at V came to 5 bases and at J to 3 bases, leaving 3 bases not matched to a gene. The CDR3 sequence is 14 residues long. CDR1 is SGHTA and CDR2 is FQGTGA in the germline V gene. The DNA of the CDR3 is TGTGCCAGCAGCCCGGGACAGGGGCACTATGGCTACACCTTC. It specifies CASSPGQGHYGYTF.

The rearrangement links TRBV6-5 to TRBJ1-1, with TRBD1 as a possible D gene (6 bases). Trimming shortened V by 5 bases and J by 1 base, and 11 bases separated the two germline ends. The CDR3 sequence is 14 residues long. Germline V CDR1 and CDR2: MNHEY, SVGAGI. CDR3: CASSPNRANTEAFF. In nucleotides, the CDR3 is TGTGCCAGCAGTCCCAACAGGGCGAACACTGAAGCTTTCTTT.

The V call is TRBV11-2, the J call TRBJ2-7; 7 bases map to TRBD2. The CDR3 consists of 15 residues. Trimming removed 5 bases from V and 2 bases from J; junction bases left unmatched: 9. CDR1 and CDR2 from the germline V gene are SGHAT and FQNNGV. Here the CDR3 DNA reads TGTGCCAGCAGCATTCCGCTTGGGACTACCTACGAGCAGTACTTC. It is translated as CASSIPLGTTYEQYF.

The V gene is TRBV21-1, the J gene TRBJ2-7; no DNA check was done on the table's D call, TRBD2. TRBV21-1 corresponds to a pseudogene. The CDR3 contains 18 residues. The CDR3 DNA is TGTGCCAGCTTGAAACTAGGCGGGAGGGGTCGCCCCTCCTACGAGCAGTACTTC. It codes for CASLKLGGRGRPSYEQYF.

This chain connects TRBV9 to TRBJ2-2, with 7 nucleotides matching TRBD1. The CDR3 spans 12 residues. Per germline, CDR1 SGDLS and CDR2 YYNGEE. The V and J ends lost 4 bases and 9 bases, in that order; junction bases with no gene match: 3. The CDR3 DNA reads TGTGCCAGCAGCTCACAGGGGAGGGAGCTGTTTTTT. Its protein product is CASSSQGRELFF. Full variable domain (missing parts from reference TRBV9 and TRBJ2-2): DSGVTQTPKHLITATGQRVTLRCSPRSGDLSVYWYQQSLDQGLQFLIQYYNGEERAKGNILERFSAQQFPDLHSELNLSSLELGDSALYFCASSSQGRELFFGEGSRLTVL.

The chain couples TRBV7-3 to TRBJ1-1, with TRBD1 matching 8 bases. The CDR3 covers 15 residues. Germline CDR1 reads SGHTA; CDR2 reads FQGTGA. With 2 bases clipped from V and 4 bases from J, the junction kept 6 bases outside the gene matches. The chain's CDR3 is CASSLGGTGFTEAFF. The CDR3 DNA sequence: TGTGCCAGCAGCTTAGGCGGGACAGGCTTCACTGAAGCTTTCTTT.

The V gene is TRBV7-8, the J gene TRBJ2-2; possibly TRBD2 for D (7 bases). Germline-derived CDR1 and CDR2 are SGHVS and FQNEAQ. The CDR3 consists of 16 residues. The V end lost 1 base, the J end lost 6 bases, and 15 bases lay between the germline ends. The CDR3 loop is CASSLDGGLVAGELFF. The CDR3 DNA follows: TGTGCCAGCAGCTTAGACGGGGGGCTTGTCGCCGGGGAGCTGTTTTTT.